The clone carrying this T cell receptor (beta chain) turned up a few times. Its antigen is unknown. This sample is drawn from a study of T cells in Graves' hyperthyroidism and ophthalmopathy. Amplification of TCR beta CDR3 regions was performed using RNA transcripts as template. The TCR CDR3 was amplified in a first-round RT-PCR using the HTBI primer set. Each CDR3 protein is one row after TCRdb ran MiXCR on the multiplex PCR reads. The repertoire holds about 640,000 distinct CDR3 sequences, with less than 25% as singletons. Germline trimming cut 3 bases from V and 7 bases from J; bases unmatched to any gene: 12. The CDR3 contains 16 residues. Germline values: CDR1 MNHNS, CDR2 SASEGT. General observations from the study: In simple terms, a model built on 13 V-J features told ophthalmopathy apart from stable hyperthyroidism. The blood repertoire included most of the expanded thyroid clonotypes above 0.001.

This clonotype was sampled from a man aged 30 to 45 with Graves' ophthalmopathy. Material for sequencing was blood. V gene TRBV6-1 combines with J gene TRBJ2-7; TRBD2 agrees at 10 bases. The CDR3 spells CASSESVLAGVREQYF. As DNA, the CDR3 is TGTGCCAGCAGTGAGTCAGTGCTAGCGGGGGTTCGTGAGCAGTACTTC.